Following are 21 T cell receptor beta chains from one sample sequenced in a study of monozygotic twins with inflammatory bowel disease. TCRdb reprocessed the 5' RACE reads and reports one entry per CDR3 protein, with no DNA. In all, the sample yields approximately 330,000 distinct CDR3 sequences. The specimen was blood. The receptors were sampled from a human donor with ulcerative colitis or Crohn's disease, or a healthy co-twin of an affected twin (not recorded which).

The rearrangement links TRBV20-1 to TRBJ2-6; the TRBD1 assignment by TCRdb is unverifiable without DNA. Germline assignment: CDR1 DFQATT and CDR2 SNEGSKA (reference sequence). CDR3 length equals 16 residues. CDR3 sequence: CSANRDLPSGANVLTF.

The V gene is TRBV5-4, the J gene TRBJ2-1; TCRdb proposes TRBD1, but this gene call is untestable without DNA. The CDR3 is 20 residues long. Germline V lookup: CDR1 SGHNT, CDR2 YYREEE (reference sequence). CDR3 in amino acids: CASSLEGDRPRYFSYNEQFF.

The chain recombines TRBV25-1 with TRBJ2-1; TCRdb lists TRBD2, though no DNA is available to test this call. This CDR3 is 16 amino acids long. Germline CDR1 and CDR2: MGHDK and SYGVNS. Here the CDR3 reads CASSVKRGGIWDEQFF.

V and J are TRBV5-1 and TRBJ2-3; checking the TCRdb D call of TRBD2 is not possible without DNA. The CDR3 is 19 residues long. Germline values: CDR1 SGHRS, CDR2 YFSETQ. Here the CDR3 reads CASSFGTSGRGVSTDTQYF.

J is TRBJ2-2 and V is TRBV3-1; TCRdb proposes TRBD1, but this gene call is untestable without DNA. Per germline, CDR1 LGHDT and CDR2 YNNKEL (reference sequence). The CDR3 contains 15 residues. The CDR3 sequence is CASSQAGRPTGELFF. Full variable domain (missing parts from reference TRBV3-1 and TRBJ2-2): DTAVSQTPKYLVTQMGNDKSIKCEQNLGHDTMYWYKQDSKKFLKIMFSYNNKELIINETVPNRFSPKSPDKAHLNLHINSLELGDSAVYFCASSQAGRPTGELFFGEGSRLTVL.

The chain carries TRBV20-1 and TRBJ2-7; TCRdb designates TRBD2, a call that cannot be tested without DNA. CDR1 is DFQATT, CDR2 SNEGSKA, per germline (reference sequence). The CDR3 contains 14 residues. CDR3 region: CSANGGGLGYEQYF.

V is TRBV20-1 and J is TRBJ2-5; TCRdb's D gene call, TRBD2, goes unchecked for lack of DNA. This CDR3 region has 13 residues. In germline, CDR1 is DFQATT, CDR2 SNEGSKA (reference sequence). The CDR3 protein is CSARVDYSQTQYF.

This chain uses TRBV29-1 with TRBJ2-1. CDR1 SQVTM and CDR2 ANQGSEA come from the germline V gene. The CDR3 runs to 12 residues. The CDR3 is CSVDRIYNEQFF.

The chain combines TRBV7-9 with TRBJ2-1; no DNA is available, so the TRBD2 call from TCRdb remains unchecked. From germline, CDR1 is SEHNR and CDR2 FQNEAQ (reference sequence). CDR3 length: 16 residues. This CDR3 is CASSASPSGTYNEQFF.

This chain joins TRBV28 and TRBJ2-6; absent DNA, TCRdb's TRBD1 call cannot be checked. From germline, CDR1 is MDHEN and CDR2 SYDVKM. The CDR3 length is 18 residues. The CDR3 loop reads CASTGNRGAYWGANVLTF.

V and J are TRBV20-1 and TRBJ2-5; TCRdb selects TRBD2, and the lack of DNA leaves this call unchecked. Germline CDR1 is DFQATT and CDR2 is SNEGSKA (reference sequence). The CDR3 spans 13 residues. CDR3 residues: CSAAGLAFETQYF.

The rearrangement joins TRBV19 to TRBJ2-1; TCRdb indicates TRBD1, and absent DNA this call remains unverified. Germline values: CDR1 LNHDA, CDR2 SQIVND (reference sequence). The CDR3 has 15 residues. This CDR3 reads CASSPRAQDGNEQFF. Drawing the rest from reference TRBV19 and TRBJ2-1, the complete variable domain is DGGITQSPKYLFRKEGQNVTLSCEQNLNHDAMYWYRQDPGQGLRLIYYSQIVNDFQKGDIAEGYSVSREKKESFPLTVTSAQKNPTAFYLCASSPRAQDGNEQFFGPGTRLTVL.

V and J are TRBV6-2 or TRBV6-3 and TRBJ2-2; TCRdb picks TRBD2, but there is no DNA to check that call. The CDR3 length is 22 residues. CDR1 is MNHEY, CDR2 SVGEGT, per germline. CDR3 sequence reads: CASSYSRVLVGKGGLNTGELFF.

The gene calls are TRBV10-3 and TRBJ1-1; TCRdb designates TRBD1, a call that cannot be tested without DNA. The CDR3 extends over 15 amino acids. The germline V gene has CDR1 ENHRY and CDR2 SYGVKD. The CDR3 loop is CAISESQGTGTRAFF.

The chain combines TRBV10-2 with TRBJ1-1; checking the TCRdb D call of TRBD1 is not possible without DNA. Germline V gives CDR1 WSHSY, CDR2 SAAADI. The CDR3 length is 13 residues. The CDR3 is CASSETPGTEAFF.

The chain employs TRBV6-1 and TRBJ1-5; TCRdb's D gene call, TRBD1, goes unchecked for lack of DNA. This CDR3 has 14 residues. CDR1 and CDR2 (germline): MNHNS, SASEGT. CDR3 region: CASRRDRSNQPQHF.

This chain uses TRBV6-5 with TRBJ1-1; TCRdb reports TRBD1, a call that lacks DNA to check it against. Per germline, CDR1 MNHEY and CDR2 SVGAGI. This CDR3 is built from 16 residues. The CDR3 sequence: CASSYSRTGADTEAFF.

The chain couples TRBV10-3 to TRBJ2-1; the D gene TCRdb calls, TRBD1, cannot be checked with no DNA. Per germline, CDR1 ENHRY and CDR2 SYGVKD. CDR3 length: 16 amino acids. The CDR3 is CAISESSGGIYNEQFF.

The CDR3: CASSFLAGGHEQYF. The rearrangement joins TRBV11-2 to TRBJ2-7; TCRdb names TRBD2, which stays unverified in the absence of DNA. The germline CDR1 and CDR2 sequences are SGHAT and FQNNGV. The CDR3 runs 14 residues.

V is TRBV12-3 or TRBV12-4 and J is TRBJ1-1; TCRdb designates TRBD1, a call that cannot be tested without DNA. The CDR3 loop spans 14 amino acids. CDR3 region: CASSSGGFAGEAFF.

CDR3: CASSLDREGEPQHF. This chain uses TRBV4-1 with TRBJ1-5; TCRdb returns TRBD1, unconfirmable since there is no DNA. This CDR3 is 14 amino acids long. From germline, CDR1 is MGHRA and CDR2 YSYEKL.